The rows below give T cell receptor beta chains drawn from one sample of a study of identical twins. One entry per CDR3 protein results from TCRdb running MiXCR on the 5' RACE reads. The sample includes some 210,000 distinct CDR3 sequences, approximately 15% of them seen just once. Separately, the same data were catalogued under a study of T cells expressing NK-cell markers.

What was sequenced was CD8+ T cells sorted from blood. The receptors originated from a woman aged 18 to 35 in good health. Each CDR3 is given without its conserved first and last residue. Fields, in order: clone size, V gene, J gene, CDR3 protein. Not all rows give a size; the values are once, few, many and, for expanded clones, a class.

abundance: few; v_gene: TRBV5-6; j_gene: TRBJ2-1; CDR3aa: ASSLIPGPNEQF
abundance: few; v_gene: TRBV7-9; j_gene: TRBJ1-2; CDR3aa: ASSTGQINYGYT
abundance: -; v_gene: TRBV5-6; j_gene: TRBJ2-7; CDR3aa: ASTAGGNTYEQY
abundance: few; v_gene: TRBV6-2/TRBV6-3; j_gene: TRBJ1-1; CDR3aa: ASKLYIGPEQGMNTEAF
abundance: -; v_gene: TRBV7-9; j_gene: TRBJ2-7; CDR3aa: ASSTGTSPSYEQY
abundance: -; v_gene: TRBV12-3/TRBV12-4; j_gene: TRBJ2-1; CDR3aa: ASSLGQGGEQF
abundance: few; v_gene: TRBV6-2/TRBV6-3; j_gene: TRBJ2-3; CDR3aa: ASSAFQATSTDTQY
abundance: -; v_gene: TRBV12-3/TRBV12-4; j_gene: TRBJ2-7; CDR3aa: ASSLASGVYEQY
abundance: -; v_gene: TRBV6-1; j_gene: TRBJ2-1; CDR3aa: ASSEGGTSYNEQF
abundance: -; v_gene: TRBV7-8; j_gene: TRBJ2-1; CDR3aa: ASSVETSAEYNEQF
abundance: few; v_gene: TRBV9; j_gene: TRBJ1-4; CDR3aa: ASSVSGTAGEKLF
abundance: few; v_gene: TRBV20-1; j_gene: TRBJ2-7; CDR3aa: SARGTGFPSYEQY
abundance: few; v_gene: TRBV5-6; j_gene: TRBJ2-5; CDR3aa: ASSLGSKTQY
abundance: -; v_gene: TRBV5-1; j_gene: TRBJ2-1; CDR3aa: ASSPLQGESSNEQF
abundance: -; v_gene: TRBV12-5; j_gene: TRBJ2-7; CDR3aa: ASVGLSYEQY
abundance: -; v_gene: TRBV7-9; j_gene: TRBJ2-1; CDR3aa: ASIPRALAANEQF
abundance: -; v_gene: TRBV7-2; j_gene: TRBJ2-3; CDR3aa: ASSKGPQGDTQY
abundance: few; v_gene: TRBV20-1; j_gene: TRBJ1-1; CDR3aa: SASFPQLNTEAF
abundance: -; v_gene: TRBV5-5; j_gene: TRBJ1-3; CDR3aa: ASSPAGQLSGNTIY
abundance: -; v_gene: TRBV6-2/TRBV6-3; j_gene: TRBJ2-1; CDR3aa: ATDAGLLYNEQF
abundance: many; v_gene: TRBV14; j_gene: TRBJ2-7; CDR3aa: ASSQESNSYEQY
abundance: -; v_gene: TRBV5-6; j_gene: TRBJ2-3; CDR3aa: ASSLQVDTQY